The 28 T cell receptor beta chains listed next were all sequenced from one sample in a study of blood T cell repertoires in COVID-19. Only in-frame clones appear in the TCRdb table, and some are missing; sequencing was by immunoSEQ multiplex PCR. Among 84,000 or so clones, more than 75% were seen once, and the ten largest hold around 1.3%. The specimen was peripheral blood. The source is a woman at least 80 years old with acute or convalescent COVID-19.

This clone was counted a single time. V and J are TRBV24-1 and TRBJ2-5; possibly TRBD1 for D (6 bases). The CDR3 sequence is 14 residues long. Germline CDR1 and CDR2: KGHDR and SFDVKD. V was cut by 3 bases and J by 9 bases, with 16 bases left in between. The CDR3 DNA reads TGTGCCACCAGTGATCCACCTCCAGGGGAAGCCCAGTACTTC. It specifies CATSDPPPGEAQYF.

The chain is built from TRBV18 and TRBJ1-1; D gene uncertain. Germline V gene sequence: CDR1 KGHSH, CDR2 LQKENI. This CDR3 comprises 15 residues. The V end lost 3 bases, the J end lost 4 bases, and 15 bases lay between the germline ends. The CDR3 sequence is CASSPGEGEVTEAFF. The CDR3 region has the DNA TGTGCCAGCTCACCCGGGGAGGGTGAGGTCACTGAAGCTTTCTTT.

The rearrangement joins TRBV4-1 to TRBJ1-4, with unresolved D. Trimming removed 4 bases from V and 6 bases from J, with 12 bases in between. CDR1 MGHRA and CDR2 YSYEKL come from the germline V gene. The CDR3 loop spans 14 amino acids. The CDR3 protein is CASSPGRIDEKLFF. CDR3 in DNA: TGCGCCAGCAGCCCGGGGAGGATCGATGAAAAACTGTTTTTT.

The rearrangement links TRBV3-1 (or the pseudogene TRBV3-2) to TRBJ1-2; 9 bases are a match to TRBD1. Trimming removed 3 bases from V and 3 bases from J; junction bases left unmatched: 8. CDR1 and CDR2 from the germline V gene are LGHDT and YNNKEL (reference sequence). The CDR3 runs 16 residues. The CDR3 loop reads CASSQGGGQGYYGYTF. In DNA form, the CDR3 reads TGTGCCAGCAGCCAGGGCGGCGGACAGGGGTACTATGGCTACACCTTC.

Turning to this clone: The same CDR3 can be traced to other DNA sequences in this sample. This chain connects TRBV18 to TRBJ1-4; a possible D gene is TRBD1 (5 bases). Trimming pared 2 bases from V and 7 bases from J, leaving 11 bases between. CDR3 length: 14 amino acids. CDR1 and CDR2 from the germline V gene are KGHSH and LQKENI. The CDR3 DNA reads TGTGCCAGCTCACCAGATAGGACATCTGAAAAACTGTTTTTT. Translation: CASSPDRTSEKLFF. The full variable domain, completed using reference TRBV18 and TRBJ1-4, is NAGVMQNPRHLVRRRGQEARLRCSPMKGHSHVYWYRQLPEEGLKFMVYLQKENIIDESGMPKERFSAEFPKEGPSILRIQQVVRGDSAAYFCASSPDRTSEKLFFGSGTQLSVL.

Only one count was recorded for this clone. The rearrangement uses TRBV27 and TRBJ1-3; D is undetermined. The germline V and J ends were trimmed by 8 bases and 2 bases, with 10 bases remaining between them. Germline CDR1 reads MNHEY; CDR2 reads SMNVEV (reference sequence). The CDR3 extends over 13 amino acids. CDR3 nucleotide sequence: TGTGCCAGCCAGTCAGGAACTGGAAACACCATATATTTT. Translating gives CASQSGTGNTIYF.

V and J are TRBV6-6 and TRBJ1-3, with D maybe TRBD1 (6 bases). CDR1 MNHNY and CDR2 SVGAGI come from the germline V gene (reference sequence). Trimming stripped 5 bases from V and 3 bases from J, with 26 bases between. CDR3 length equals 19 residues. CDR3 bases: TGTGCCAGCAGTCAAATCCCAGTTCATTTCCAGGGGCTTGGAAACACCATATATTTT. Its protein is CASSQIPVHFQGLGNTIYF.

The chain joins TRBV7-9 to TRBJ2-7; 7 nucleotides match TRBD1. The V segment lost 5 bases and the J segment 1 base; nucleotides outside the gene matches: 11. Germline CDR1 is SEHNR and CDR2 is FQNEAQ (reference sequence). CDR3 size: 16 residues. Here the CDR3 reads CASSPTDRSVSYEQYF. The CDR3 nucleotides read TGTGCCAGCAGCCCCACGGACAGGTCTGTTTCCTACGAGCAGTACTTC.

The CDR3 reads CASSLTSPGLAGGAQTQYF. In nucleotides, the CDR3 is TGTGCCAGCAGCTTAACGTCTCCGGGACTAGCGGGGGGGGCCCAGACCCAGTACTTC. This rearrangement joins TRBV7-3 to TRBJ2-5; TRBD2 aligns across 16 bases. This CDR3 comprises 19 residues. V dropped 0 bases and J dropped 6; count of bases not matched to a gene: 10. The germline V gene has CDR1 SGHTA and CDR2 FQGTGA.

This clone has only one observation. The chain carries TRBV27 and TRBJ2-7; 8 nucleotides agree with TRBD1. Trimming removed 3 bases from V and 1 base from J; junction bases left unmatched: 5. CDR1 and CDR2 (germline): MNHEY, SMNVEV (reference sequence). This CDR3 region has 15 residues. DNA for the CDR3: TGTGCCAGCAGTTTTTTCCGGGACAGGTCCTACGAGCAGTACTTC. Its translation: CASSFFRDRSYEQYF.

This chain joins TRBV6-6 and TRBJ2-1; 10 nucleotides agree with TRBD2. Trimming at V came to 6 bases and at J to 5 bases, leaving 4 bases not matched to a gene. The CDR3 spans 14 residues. Per germline, CDR1 MNHNY and CDR2 SVGAGI (reference sequence). This chain's CDR3 is CASRTSGVDNEQFF. DNA of the CDR3: TGTGCCAGCAGAACTAGCGGGGTCGACAATGAGCAGTTCTTC.

Regarding this clone: The sample carries other DNA sequences with the same CDR3. The rearrangement links TRBV7-2 to TRBJ1-5; D possibly corresponds to TRBD1 (6 bases). Trimming stripped 2 bases from V and 3 bases from J, with 14 bases between. The CDR3 loop spans 16 amino acids. Germline V lookup: CDR1 SGHTA, CDR2 FQGNSA. CDR3 loop: CASSLHAQGSNQPQHF. The CDR3 DNA reads as TGTGCCAGCAGCTTACACGCGCAGGGGTCCAATCAGCCCCAGCATTTT.

The chain carries TRBV7-3 and TRBJ2-2; D is unclear. Per germline, CDR1 SGHTA and CDR2 FQGTGA. The V end lost 1 base, the J end lost 6 bases, and 9 bases lay between the germline ends. This CDR3 region has 14 residues. The CDR3 sequence: CASSLNSKSGELFF. CDR3 coding DNA: TGTGCCAGCAGCTTAAACTCAAAGTCCGGGGAGCTGTTTTTT.

In nucleotides, the CDR3 is TGCGCCAGCAGTGAGTCGGGGGCGGGGGGCACAGATACGCAGTATTTT. This codes for CASSESGAGGTDTQYF. The chain employs TRBV10-2 and TRBJ2-3; D perhaps matches TRBD2 (7 bases). V was shortened by 0 bases and J by 1 base, with 11 bases between the two germline ends. The CDR3 is 16 residues long. The germline gives CDR1 WSHSY, CDR2 SAAADI.

The rearrangement joins TRBV2 to TRBJ2-1, with TRBD2 matching 12 bases. The junction had 6 bases not matched to a gene; V was cut back by 1 base and J by 8 bases. This CDR3 comprises 16 residues. Germline V gene data show CDR1 as SNHLY and CDR2 as FYNNEI. The CDR3 coding sequence is TGTGCCAGCAGTGAAGGGACTAGCGGGATAATGGATGAGCAGTTCTTC. Its translation is CASSEGTSGIMDEQFF.

As to this clone: Germline is not matched at one junction end, which may reflect a read error. This sequence joins TRBV7-8 and TRBJ1-1; maybe TRBD1 (6 bases). CDR3 size: 14 residues. The germline gives CDR1 SGHVS, CDR2 FQNEAQ. The CDR3 reads CASSLAGAGGASIF. The CDR3 nucleotides are TGTGCCAGCAGCTTAGCTGGGGCCGGGGGGGCCAGTATCTTT.

The V call is TRBV5-8, the J call TRBJ2-2, with unresolved D. The CDR3 length is 14 residues. The V end lost 0 bases, the J end lost 0 bases, and 3 bases lay between the germline ends. From germline, CDR1 is SGHTS and CDR2 YDEGEE. DNA of the CDR3: TGTGCCAGCAGCTTGGGGCCGAACACCGGGGAGCTGTTTTTT. Translation gives CASSLGPNTGELFF.

The chain couples TRBV5-1 to TRBJ2-3, with TRBD2 matching 7 bases. V lost 4 bases to trimming and J lost 6 bases; unmatched junction nucleotides: 8. Germline assignment: CDR1 SGHRS and CDR2 YFSETQ. CDR3 length equals 14 residues. The CDR3, as DNA: TGCGCCAGCAGCCCGGGACTAAATTCCGATACGCAGTATTTT. It encodes CASSPGLNSDTQYF.

This chain links TRBV27 with TRBJ1-1; D not certain. The germline CDR1 and CDR2 sequences are MNHEY and SMNVEV (reference sequence). CDR3 length: 14 residues. V was shortened by 9 bases and J by 0 bases, with 14 bases between the two germline ends. CDR3 protein: CASRPRRMNTEAFF. CDR3 nucleotides: TGTGCCAGTAGGCCTCGGAGAATGAACACTGAAGCTTTCTTT.

The CDR3 region is CASSSRQGGYEKLFF. The CDR3 DNA reads TGTGCCAGCAGCAGTAGACAGGGTGGATACGAAAAACTGTTTTTT. The V gene is TRBV7-9, the J gene TRBJ1-4; 7 bases agree with TRBD1. V dropped 5 bases and J dropped 8; count of bases not matched to a gene: 11. CDR3 length: 15 residues. CDR1 SEHNR and CDR2 FQNEAQ come from the germline V gene (reference sequence).

The V and J genes are TRBV2 and TRBJ1-2, with TRBD1 as a possible D gene (6 bases). Germline V lookup: CDR1 SNHLY, CDR2 FYNNEI. The V end lost 4 bases, the J end lost 2 bases, and 11 bases lay between the germline ends. The CDR3 spans 14 residues. The CDR3 reads CASSVATGNYGYTF. The CDR3 bases are TGTGCCAGCAGTGTAGCCACAGGGAACTATGGCTACACCTTC.

This rearrangement joins TRBV6-5 to TRBJ1-3; D is perhaps TRBD1 (6 bases). With 6 bases removed from V and 0 bases from J, the gap between germline ends came to 9 bases. The CDR3 consists of 14 residues. The germline CDR1 and CDR2 sequences are MNHEY and SVGAGI. The CDR3 reads CASRDSGSGNTIYF. The DNA for the CDR3 is TGTGCCAGCAGGGACAGCGGCTCTGGAAACACCATATATTTT.

This clone was recorded once. V gene TRBV19 combines with J gene TRBJ2-1, with 7 bases aligning to TRBD1. Germline V lookup: CDR1 LNHDA, CDR2 SQIVND (reference sequence). Trimming removed 8 bases from V and 9 bases from J; junction bases left unmatched: 10. The CDR3 length is 13 residues. The CDR3: CASSTTGIGEQFF. The CDR3 DNA is TGTGCCAGTTCCACGACAGGGATAGGTGAGCAGTTCTTC. The full variable domain, its missing parts supplied by reference TRBV19 and TRBJ2-1, is DGGITQSPKYLFRKEGQNVTLSCEQNLNHDAMYWYRQDPGQGLRLIYYSQIVNDFQKGDIAEGYSVSREKKESFPLTVTSAQKNPTAFYLCASSTTGIGEQFFGPGTRLTVL.

This chain links TRBV7-8 with TRBJ1-1; D is unresolved. CDR1 and CDR2 from the germline V gene are SGHVS and FQNEAQ. Trimming cost V 5 bases and J 4 bases, with 11 bases left between them. The CDR3 is 13 residues long. CDR3 in amino acids: CASSERGITEAFF. CDR3 DNA sequence: TGTGCCAGCAGCGAGCGAGGTATCACTGAAGCTTTCTTT.

V and J are TRBV5-1 and TRBJ1-2, with D unresolved. The germline V gene encodes CDR1 SGHRS and CDR2 YFSETQ. The CDR3 length is 14 residues. Trimming left V 0 bases short and J 7 bases short, with 13 bases between. The CDR3 loop reads CASSLGGGSLGYTF. The CDR3 DNA reads TGCGCCAGCAGCTTGGGAGGAGGGTCTCTTGGCTACACCTTC. Complete variable domain (other parts from reference TRBV5-1 and TRBJ1-2): KAGVTQTPRYLIKTRGQQVTLSCSPISGHRSVSWYQQTPGQGLQFLFEYFSETQRNKGNFPGRFSGRQFSNSRSEMNVSTLELGDSALYLCASSLGGGSLGYTFGSGTRLTVV.

The J gene is TRBJ2-4, the V gene TRBV19; 8 positions agree with TRBD2. Germline V gives CDR1 LNHDA, CDR2 SQIVND (reference sequence). The J segment lost 0 bases and the V segment lost 6 bases, leaving 13 bases of the junction unmatched. The CDR3 has 18 residues. CDR3 sequence (DNA): TGTGCCAGTAGCAACCTAGCCCGGGGGGGTATAGCCAAAAACATTCAGTACTTC. This sequence encodes CASSNLARGGIAKNIQYF.

The V and J genes are TRBV6-5 and TRBJ1-2; 8 bases agree with TRBD1. Germline V gives CDR1 MNHEY, CDR2 SVGAGI. V lost 5 bases to trimming and J lost 4 bases; unmatched junction nucleotides: 6. The CDR3 totals 14 residues. The CDR3 loop is CASSPGTGPYGYTF. CDR3 coding DNA: TGTGCCAGCAGTCCCGGGACAGGACCCTATGGCTACACCTTC.

The chain couples TRBV10-1 to TRBJ2-7, with D possibly TRBD1 on 6 matching bases. Germline assignment: CDR1 WNHNN and CDR2 SYGVQD (reference sequence). The V end lost 3 bases, the J end lost 6 bases, and 12 bases lay between the germline ends. The CDR3 covers 13 residues. In DNA, the CDR3 is TGCGCCAGCAGTGATGCCACAGGGTCCGAGCAGTACTTC. Translated, it gives CASSDATGSEQYF.